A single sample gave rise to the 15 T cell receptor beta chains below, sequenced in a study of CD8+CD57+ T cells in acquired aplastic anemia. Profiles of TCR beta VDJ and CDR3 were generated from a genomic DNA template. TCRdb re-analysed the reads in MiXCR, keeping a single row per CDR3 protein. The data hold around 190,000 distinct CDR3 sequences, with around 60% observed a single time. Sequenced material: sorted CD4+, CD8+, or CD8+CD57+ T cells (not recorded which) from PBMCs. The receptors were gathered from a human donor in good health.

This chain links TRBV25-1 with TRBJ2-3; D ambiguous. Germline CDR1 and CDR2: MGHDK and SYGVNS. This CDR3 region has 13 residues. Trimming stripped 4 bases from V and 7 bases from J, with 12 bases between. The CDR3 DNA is TGTGCCAGCAGTGGTTTAAGTACAAATACGCAGTATTTT. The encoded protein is CASSGLSTNTQYF.

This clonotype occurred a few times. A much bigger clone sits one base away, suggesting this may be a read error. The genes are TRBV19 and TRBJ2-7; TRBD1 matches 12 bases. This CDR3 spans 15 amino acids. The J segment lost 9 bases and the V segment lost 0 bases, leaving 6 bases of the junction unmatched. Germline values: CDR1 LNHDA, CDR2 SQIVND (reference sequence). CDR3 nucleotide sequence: TGTGCCAGTAGTATAGACGGGACAGGGGGCAACGGGCAGTACTTC. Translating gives CASSIDGTGGNGQYF.

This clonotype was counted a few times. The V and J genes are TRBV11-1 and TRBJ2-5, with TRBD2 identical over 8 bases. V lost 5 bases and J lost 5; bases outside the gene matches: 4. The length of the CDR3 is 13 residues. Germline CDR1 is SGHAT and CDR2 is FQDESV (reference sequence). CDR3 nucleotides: TGTGCCAGCAGCCGGACTAGCAGGGAGACCCAGTACTTC. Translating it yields CASSRTSRETQYF.

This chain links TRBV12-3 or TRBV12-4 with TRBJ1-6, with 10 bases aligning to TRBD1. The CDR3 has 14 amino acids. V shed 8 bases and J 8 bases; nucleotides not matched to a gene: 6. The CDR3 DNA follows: TGTGCCAGCGTTGTTGGGACAGGGGATTCACCCCTCCACTTT. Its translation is CASVVGTGDSPLHF.

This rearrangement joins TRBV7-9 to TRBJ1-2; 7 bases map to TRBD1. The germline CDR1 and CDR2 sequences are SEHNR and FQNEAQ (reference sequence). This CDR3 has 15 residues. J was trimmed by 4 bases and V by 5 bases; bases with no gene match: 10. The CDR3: CASSPSQGPPYGYTF. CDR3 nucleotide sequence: TGTGCCAGCAGCCCTTCACAGGGGCCTCCCTATGGCTACACCTTC.

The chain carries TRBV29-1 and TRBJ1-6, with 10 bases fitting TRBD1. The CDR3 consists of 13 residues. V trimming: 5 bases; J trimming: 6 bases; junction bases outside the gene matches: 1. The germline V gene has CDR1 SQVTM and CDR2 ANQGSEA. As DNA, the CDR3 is TGCAGCGTTCGGACAGGGGGTAATTCACCCCTCCACTTT. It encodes CSVRTGGNSPLHF.

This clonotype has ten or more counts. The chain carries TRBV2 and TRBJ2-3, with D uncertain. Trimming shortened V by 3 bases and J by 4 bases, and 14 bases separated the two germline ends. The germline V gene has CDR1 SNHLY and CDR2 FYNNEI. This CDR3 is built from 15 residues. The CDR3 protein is CASSDWQLDADTQYF. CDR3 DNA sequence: TGTGCCAGCAGTGATTGGCAGCTTGATGCAGATACGCAGTATTTT.

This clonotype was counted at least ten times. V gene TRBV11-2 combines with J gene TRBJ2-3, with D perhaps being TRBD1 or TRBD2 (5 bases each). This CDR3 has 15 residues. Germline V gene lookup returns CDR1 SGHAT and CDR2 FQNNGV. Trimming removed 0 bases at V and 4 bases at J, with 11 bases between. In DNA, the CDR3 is TGTGCCAGCAGCTTAGAAACGCAGGGAGCAGATACGCAGTATTTT. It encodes CASSLETQGADTQYF.

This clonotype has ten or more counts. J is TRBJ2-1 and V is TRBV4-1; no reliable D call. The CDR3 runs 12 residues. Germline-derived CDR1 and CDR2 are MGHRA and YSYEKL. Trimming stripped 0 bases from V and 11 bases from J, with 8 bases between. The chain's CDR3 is CASSQDLGQQFF. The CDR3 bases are TGCGCCAGCAGCCAAGATCTAGGACAGCAGTTCTTC.

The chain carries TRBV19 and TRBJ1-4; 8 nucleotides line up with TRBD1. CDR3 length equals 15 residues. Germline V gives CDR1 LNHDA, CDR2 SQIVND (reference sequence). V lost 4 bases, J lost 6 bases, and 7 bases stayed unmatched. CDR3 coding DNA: TGTGCCAGTAGTAAATTAGGACAGGGAGATGAAAAACTGTTTTTT. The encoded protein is CASSKLGQGDEKLFF.

This CDR3 is CASSLEGGGRTDEQYF. In nucleotides, the CDR3 is TGTGCCAGCAGCCTCGAAGGTGGCGGGAGGACTGACGAGCAGTACTTC. The rearrangement joins TRBV11-2 to TRBJ2-7; 8 nucleotides align to TRBD2. This CDR3 contains 16 residues. The germline gives CDR1 SGHAT, CDR2 FQNNGV. Unmatched junction bases numbered 14, after V lost 5 bases and J lost 5 bases.

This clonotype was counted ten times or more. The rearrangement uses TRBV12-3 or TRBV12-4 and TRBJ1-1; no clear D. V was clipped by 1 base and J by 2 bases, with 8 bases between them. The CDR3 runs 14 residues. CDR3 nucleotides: TGTGCCAGCAGTTTAGGGCAGGTCAACACTGAAGCTTTCTTT. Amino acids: CASSLGQVNTEAFF.

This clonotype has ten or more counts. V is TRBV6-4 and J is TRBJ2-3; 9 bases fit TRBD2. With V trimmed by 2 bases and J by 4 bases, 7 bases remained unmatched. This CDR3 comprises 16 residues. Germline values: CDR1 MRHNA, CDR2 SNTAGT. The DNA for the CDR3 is TGTGCCAGCAGTGACCGGGGCGGGGGGGCCGCAGATACGCAGTATTTT. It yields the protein CASSDRGGGAADTQYF.

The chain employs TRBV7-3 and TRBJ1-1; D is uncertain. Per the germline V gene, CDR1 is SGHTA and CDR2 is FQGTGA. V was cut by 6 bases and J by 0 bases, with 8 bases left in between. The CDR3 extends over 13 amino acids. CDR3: CASRTTVNTEAFF. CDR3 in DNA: TGTGCCAGCAGGACAACAGTGAACACTGAAGCTTTCTTT.

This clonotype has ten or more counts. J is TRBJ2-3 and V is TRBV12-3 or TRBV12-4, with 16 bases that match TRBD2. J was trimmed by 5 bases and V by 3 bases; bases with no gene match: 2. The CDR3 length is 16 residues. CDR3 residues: CASSFGTSGGGDTQYF. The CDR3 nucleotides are TGTGCCAGCAGTTTCGGGACTAGCGGGGGGGGAGATACGCAGTATTTT.